This T cell receptor (beta chain) was documented in a study of shared clonotypes between healthy human individuals. Study-level results: Around 5% of naive CD4 clonotypes were common to a handful of donors.

Only in-frame clones appear in the TCRdb table, and some are missing; sequencing was by immunoSEQ multiplex PCR. The profile shows roughly 2.1 million clones, about 92% of them singletons. The V gene's germline CDR1 is SGHNT and CDR2 YYREEE (reference sequence). Trimming shortened V by 4 bases and J by 1 base, and 17 bases separated the two germline ends. This CDR3 region has 17 residues. Details on this clone: Antigen: not known.

As defined, naive CD8 cells were CD45RO-negative and positively selected for CCR7, with terminally differentiated effector memory CD45RA+ cells excluded. The gene calls are TRBV5-4 and TRBJ2-2, with D uncertain. This receptor was taken from a man aged 18 to 30 in good health. Some clones in this sample may be carry-over from other donors' samples. Sequencing was performed on naive CD8+ T cells from PBMCs. Written as DNA, the CDR3 is TGTGCCAGCAGCCTACCTGGCGACGGAGTGAACACCGGGGAGCTGTTTTTT. This codes for CASSLPGDGVNTGELFF.